What follows are 22 T cell receptor beta chains derived from one specimen sequenced in a study of blood T cell repertoires in COVID-19. The protocol was immunoSEQ multiplex PCR, while the TCRdb copy is restricted to in-frame clones and leaves out a portion. The repertoire consists of around 130,000 clones, with roughly 80% occurring once and the leading ten covering more than 7%. The source material was peripheral blood. The origin of the receptors is a human donor in a cohort sampled during active COVID-19.

The chain employs TRBV20-1 and TRBJ2-6; D remains unclear. The CDR3 has 11 residues. Germline loops: CDR1 DFQATT, CDR2 SNEGSKA (reference sequence). V gave up 3 bases and J gave up 5 bases, with 2 bases separating them. As DNA, the CDR3 is TGCAGTGCTAGCAGGGCCAACGTCCTGACTTTC. It codes for CSASRANVLTF.

This chain links TRBV20-1 with TRBJ2-1; 10 bases are shared with TRBD1. CDR1 is DFQATT, CDR2 SNEGSKA, per germline (reference sequence). The CDR3 covers 11 residues. With V trimmed by 5 bases and J by 16 bases, 8 bases remained unmatched. CDR3 in DNA: TGCAGTGCTTCCGGCCGGGACAGGGGCTTCTTC. Amino acids: CSASGRDRGFF.

This chain's CDR3 is CASSPTYASLGSGNTIYF. The CDR3 bases are TGTGCCAGCAGCCCCACTTATGCATCCCTTGGCTCTGGAAACACCATATATTTT. This sequence joins TRBV7-2 and TRBJ1-3; no clear D gene. This CDR3 region has 18 residues. CDR1 is SGHTA, CDR2 FQGNSA, per germline. V lost 5 bases and J lost 0, with 20 bases in between.

The sample holds a few counts of this clone. CDR3 sequence reads: CASSLGQALQETQYF. DNA of the CDR3: TGCGCCAGCAGCTTGGGACAGGCCCTCCAAGAGACCCAGTACTTC. The rearrangement uses TRBV5-1 and TRBJ2-5; TRBD1 might be the D (6 bases). Germline V gives CDR1 SGHRS, CDR2 YFSETQ. CDR3 size: 15 residues. V was trimmed by 0 bases and J by 1 base, leaving 10 bases between them.

The V call is TRBV19, the J call TRBJ1-2; 8 nucleotides match TRBD1. The germline CDR1 and CDR2 sequences are LNHDA and SQIVND (reference sequence). V lost 8 bases to trimming and J lost 8 bases; unmatched junction nucleotides: 13. The CDR3 loop spans 14 amino acids. In DNA form, the CDR3 reads TGTGCCAGTTCCCCCCGGGACAGGTACCCAGGCTACACCTTC. Translation gives CASSPRDRYPGYTF.

The chain joins TRBV3-1 (or the pseudogene TRBV3-2) to TRBJ2-3, with D unresolved. Germline V gene data show CDR1 as LGHDT and CDR2 as YNNKEL (reference sequence). Trimming took off 0 bases at V and 2 bases at J, with 15 bases between the two ends. The CDR3 has 17 residues. The CDR3: CASSQEITGQSTDTQYF. The CDR3, as DNA: TGTGCCAGCAGCCAAGAAATTACTGGGCAGTCCACAGATACGCAGTATTTT.

In DNA form, the CDR3 reads TGTGCCAGCAGCCTAGGCGGGACCTCCTACGAGCAGTACTTC. Translating gives CASSLGGTSYEQYF. This rearrangement joins TRBV11-3 to TRBJ2-7, with a tentative D call TRBD2 (6 bases). CDR3 length equals 14 residues. CDR1 and CDR2 (germline): SGHNT, YENEEA. Trimming removed 5 bases at V and 0 bases at J, with 11 bases between.

The CDR3 loop is CASSYSGGAYGYTF. The CDR3 DNA sequence: TGTGCCAGCAGTTATTCAGGGGGCGCTTATGGCTACACCTTC. The J gene is TRBJ1-2, the V gene TRBV5-5; 8 nucleotides match TRBD1. Germline assignment: CDR1 SGHKS and CDR2 YYEKEE (reference sequence). The CDR3 runs to 14 residues. The J segment lost 5 bases and the V segment lost 5 bases, leaving 8 bases of the junction unmatched.

The chain uses TRBV5-1 and TRBJ2-7, with a possible D match to TRBD2 (6 bases). The CDR3 is 14 amino acids. Germline V CDR1 and CDR2: SGHRS, YFSETQ. V was shortened by 5 bases and J by 3 bases, with 15 bases between the two germline ends. The CDR3 reads CASSSSPGVYEQYF. The CDR3 DNA is TGCGCCAGCAGTTCAAGTCCGGGGGTCTACGAGCAGTACTTC.

In its sample, this clone was seen once. The V gene is TRBV2, the J gene TRBJ2-7; TRBD2 matches at 7 bases. This CDR3 region has 15 residues. The V gene end was trimmed by 3 bases and the J gene end by 5 bases; junction bases not matched to a gene: 10. From germline, CDR1 is SNHLY and CDR2 FYNNEI. The chain's CDR3 is CASSDRTRRSDEQYF. Written as DNA, the CDR3 is TGTGCCAGCAGTGACAGGACTAGAAGGTCCGACGAGCAGTACTTC.

This clone was observed a single time. This chain connects TRBV29-1 to TRBJ1-1, with D tentatively TRBD1 (6 bases). Trimming pared 3 bases from V and 6 bases from J, leaving 17 bases between. The CDR3 runs 14 residues. The V gene's germline CDR1 is SQVTM and CDR2 ANQGSEA. The CDR3 sequence: CSVELMGARPEAFF. Written as DNA, the CDR3 is TGCAGCGTTGAGCTTATGGGGGCGAGACCTGAAGCTTTCTTT.

J is TRBJ2-1 and V is TRBV4-2; TRBD2 is a possible D gene (6 bases). The V end was cut by 2 bases, the J end by 8 bases, with 10 bases between. CDR1 and CDR2 (germline): LGHNA, YNFKEQ. The CDR3 totals 13 residues. The CDR3 coding sequence is TGTGCCAGCAGCCAAATAAGGAGGGATGAGCAGTTCTTC. This sequence encodes CASSQIRRDEQFF.

The rearrangement links TRBV7-3 to TRBJ2-1; a possible D gene is TRBD1 (5 bases). Germline V gives CDR1 SGHTA, CDR2 FQGTGA. Trimming stripped 4 bases from V and 5 bases from J, with 18 bases between. The CDR3 covers 16 residues. The DNA for the CDR3 is TGTGCCAGCAGCTACTTGGGGCTAAACTCAAACAATGAGCAGTTCTTC. Translated, it gives CASSYLGLNSNNEQFF.

The chain uses TRBV5-6 and TRBJ1-2; 11 bases are a match to TRBD1. The junction had 7 bases not matched to a gene; V was cut back by 4 bases and J by 5 bases. The CDR3 loop spans 15 amino acids. CDR1 and CDR2 (germline): SGHDT, YYEEEE. The DNA for the CDR3 is TGTGCCAGCAGCCAGGACAGGGGGCTAGGTTATGGCTACACCTTC. Residues: CASSQDRGLGYGYTF.

The chain has TRBV6-1 and TRBJ2-7; 10 nucleotides agree with TRBD1. With V trimmed by 2 bases and J by 1 base, 14 bases remained unmatched. Per the germline V gene, CDR1 is MNHNS and CDR2 is SASEGT. The CDR3 is 19 amino acids. The CDR3 loop is CASSERGPGTGVYSYEQYF. Here the CDR3 DNA reads TGTGCCAGCAGTGAAAGGGGGCCCGGGACAGGGGTATATTCCTACGAGCAGTACTTC.

The genes are TRBV6-5 and TRBJ2-7, with 7 bases lining up with TRBD2. J lost 4 bases, V lost 0 bases, and 6 bases had no gene match. The CDR3 loop spans 15 amino acids. Germline CDR1 MNHEY, CDR2 SVGAGI. Here the CDR3 DNA reads TGTGCCAGCAGTTACTCGAGAAGCGGGAATTACGAGCAGTACTTC. This sequence encodes CASSYSRSGNYEQYF.

The chain is built from TRBV6-5 and TRBJ1-2; 7 bases line up with TRBD1. The CDR3 runs to 13 residues. Germline V lookup: CDR1 MNHEY, CDR2 SVGAGI. V was pared by 4 bases and J by 5 bases, with 4 bases of the junction left unmatched. The DNA of the CDR3 is TGTGCCAGCAGTTCCGACAGGGTTTATGGCTACACCTTC. This translates into CASSSDRVYGYTF.

This clone was seen only once. This sequence joins TRBV5-1 and TRBJ1-2; TRBD1 matches at 7 bases. The CDR3 totals 15 residues. CDR1 is SGHRS and CDR2 is YFSETQ in the germline V gene. V gave up 3 bases and J gave up 4 bases; unmatched junction bases: 9. CDR3 DNA sequence: TGCGCCAGCAGCTCCTCAGGGGGATCGGGCTATGGCTACACCTTC. It codes for CASSSSGGSGYGYTF.

V gene TRBV6-6 combines with J gene TRBJ1-4; perhaps TRBD1 as D (6 bases). CDR3 length: 15 amino acids. Between the trimmed V and J ends, which lost 2 bases and 0 bases, there was a span of 7 bases. Per germline, CDR1 MNHNY and CDR2 SVGAGI (reference sequence). CDR3 in amino acids: CASSYRTATNEKLFF. The CDR3 nucleotides read TGTGCCAGCAGTTACAGGACAGCAACTAATGAAAAACTGTTTTTT.

This chain connects TRBV11-1 to TRBJ1-2; 9 nucleotides agree with TRBD1. The V gene end was trimmed by 5 bases and the J gene end by 4 bases; junction bases not matched to a gene: 8. This CDR3 has 15 amino acids. Germline V lookup: CDR1 SGHAT, CDR2 FQDESV (reference sequence). The CDR3 here is CASSHNRGLVYGYTF. CDR3 coding DNA: TGTGCCAGCAGCCACAACAGGGGGCTCGTCTATGGCTACACCTTC.

The rearrangement uses TRBV5-1 and TRBJ1-2, with a possible D match to TRBD1 (5 bases). CDR3 size: 13 residues. V was shortened by 2 bases and J by 3 bases, with 8 bases between the two germline ends. Germline values: CDR1 SGHRS, CDR2 YFSETQ. The CDR3 spells CASSFRADYGYTF. The CDR3 coding sequence is TGCGCCAGCAGCTTCAGGGCGGACTATGGCTACACCTTC.

The table lists this clone with a few counts. The rearrangement links TRBV18 to TRBJ2-2, with 12 bases that match TRBD1. CDR1 and CDR2 (germline): KGHSH, LQKENI. This CDR3 contains 15 residues. The V segment lost 3 bases and the J segment 7 bases; nucleotides outside the gene matches: 3. The DNA for the CDR3 is TGTGCCAGCTCACCTGGGACAGGGGGCATCGGGGAGCTGTTTTTT. Its protein product is CASSPGTGGIGELFF.